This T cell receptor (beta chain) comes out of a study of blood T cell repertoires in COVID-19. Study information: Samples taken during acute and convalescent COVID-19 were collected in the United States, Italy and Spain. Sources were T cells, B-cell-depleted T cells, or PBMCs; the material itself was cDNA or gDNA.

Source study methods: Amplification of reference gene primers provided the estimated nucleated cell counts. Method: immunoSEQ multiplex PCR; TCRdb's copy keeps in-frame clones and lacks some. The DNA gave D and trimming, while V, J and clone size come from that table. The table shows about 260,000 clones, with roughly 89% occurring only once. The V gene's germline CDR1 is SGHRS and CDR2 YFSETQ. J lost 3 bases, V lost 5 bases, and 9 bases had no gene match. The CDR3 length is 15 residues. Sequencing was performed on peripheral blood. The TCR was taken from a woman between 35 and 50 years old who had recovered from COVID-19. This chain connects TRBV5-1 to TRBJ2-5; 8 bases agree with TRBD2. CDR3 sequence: CASRSYGGDEETQYF. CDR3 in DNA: TGCGCCAGCAGGTCTTACGGGGGGGACGAAGAGACCCAGTACTTC.